This T cell receptor (beta chain) was found in a study of Ad26.COV2.S vaccination and SARS-CoV-2 variants. About the study: Donor had been placed in the Ad26.COV2.S arm of the COV1001 trial. Intramuscular Ad26.COV2.S at 5x10^10 or 1x10^11 viral particles.

Specified treatment: around 19 received Ad26.COV2.S at low or high dose, single or two shots; about five received placebo; per-sample allocation not given. All samples were drawn on day 63, counting from the first vaccine or placebo injection. An adult aged 18-55 years in Boston served as the donor. Repertoires were generated with immunoSEQ multiplex PCR, while TCRdb's copy carries only in-frame clones and drops some. There are roughly 700,000 clones in the sample; around 90% occur only once, and approximately 1.5% lies in the top ten. Study-level points and caveats: Among vaccine recipients, spike-specific TCR breadth exceeded that of placebo recipients.

Germline V gene sequence: CDR1 SNHLY, CDR2 FYNNEI. V dropped 5 bases and J dropped 0; count of bases not matched to a gene: 3. The CDR3 loop spans 15 amino acids. Details on this clone: Its antigen is currently unknown.

The V and J genes are TRBV2 and TRBJ2-4; 8 nucleotides line up with TRBD2. This TCR came from a person aged 18-60 years who received the Ad26.COV2.S COVID-19 vaccine or a placebo. The material sequenced was peripheral blood, taken in a trial of Ad26.COV2.S vaccine versus placebo. DNA of the CDR3: TGTGCCAGCAGTATAGCGGGACTAGCCAAAAACATTCAGTACTTC. Translation gives CASSIAGLAKNIQYF.